The rows below give T cell receptor beta chains drawn from one sample of a study of blood T cells in healthy people across ages. TCRdb called the 5' RACE reads again in MiXCR, with one record for every CDR3 protein. The sample records about 1.7 million distinct CDR3 sequences, under 30% being singletons. The sequencing sample was made of blood. These receptors originate from a woman aged 25-40 years in good health. Both conserved end residues are part of each CDR3. A D gene is named only where the DNA matches it firmly. Only some rows state a clone size, as once, few, many or a class for expanded clones.

cdr3_nt	cdr3_aa	clone_size	v_call	d_call	cdr3_length	j_call
TGTGCCAGCAGTACCAGGCAGGGGGCATTTCGAGACACTGAAGCTTTCTTT	CASSTRQGAFRDTEAFF	few	TRBV12-3/TRBV12-4	TRBD1	17	TRBJ1-1
TGCGCCAGCAGGGTACAGTCGTCCACAGATACGCAGTATTTT	CASRVQSSTDTQYF	NA	TRBV10-1	NA	14	TRBJ2-3
TGTGCTAGTGGCCCGCCATCCGGTCAGGAGCAGTTCTTC	CASGPPSGQEQFF	NA	TRBV12-5	NA	13	TRBJ2-1
TGTGCCAGCTCGAGACTGGCGGATGGCTACACCTTC	CASSRLADGYTF	NA	TRBV19	NA	12	TRBJ1-2
TGTGCCAGCAGCCCGACTAGCGGGAGCCAAGAGACCCAGTACTTC	CASSPTSGSQETQYF	many	TRBV7-9	TRBD2	15	TRBJ2-5
TGCAGTGCGGAACGGACCACCGACAATGAGCAGTTCTTC	CSAERTTDNEQFF	few	TRBV20-1	NA	13	TRBJ2-1
TGTGCCAGCAGTTTCGATGCCTTTAGGACAGGGAGATGGGCTTTCTTT	CASSFDAFRTGRWAFF	NA	TRBV12-3/TRBV12-4	TRBD1	16	TRBJ1-1
TGCAGCGCGGAAGGGACAGCGGGGGGGAGCAATCAGCCCCAGCATTTT	CSAEGTAGGSNQPQHF	few	TRBV29-1	TRBD1	16	TRBJ1-5
TGTGCCGGCTCACCGAGGGACCAGAAAGAGACCCAGTACTTC	CAGSPRDQKETQYF	once	TRBV18	NA	14	TRBJ2-5
TGCAGCGTTGACGGGACTGGGGGCGTCACTGAAGCTTTCTTT	CSVDGTGGVTEAFF	NA	TRBV29-1	NA	14	TRBJ1-1
TGTGCCAGCAGCCAAGTGATAGATACGCAGTATTTT	CASSQVIDTQYF	NA	TRBV14	NA	12	TRBJ2-3